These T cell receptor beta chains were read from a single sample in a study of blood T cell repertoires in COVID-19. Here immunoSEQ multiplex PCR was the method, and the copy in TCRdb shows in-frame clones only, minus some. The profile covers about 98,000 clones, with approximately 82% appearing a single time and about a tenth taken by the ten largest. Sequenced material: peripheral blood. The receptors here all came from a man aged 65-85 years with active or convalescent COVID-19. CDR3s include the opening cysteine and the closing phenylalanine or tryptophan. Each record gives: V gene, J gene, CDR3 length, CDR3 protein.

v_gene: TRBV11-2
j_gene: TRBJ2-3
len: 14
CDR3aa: CASSLSDRSDTQYF

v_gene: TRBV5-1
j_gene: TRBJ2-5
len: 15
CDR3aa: CASSLGELGRKTQYF

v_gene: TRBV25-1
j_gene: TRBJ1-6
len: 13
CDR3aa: CASSVQLNSPLHF

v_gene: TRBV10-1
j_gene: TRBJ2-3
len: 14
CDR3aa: CASSDGGATDTQYF

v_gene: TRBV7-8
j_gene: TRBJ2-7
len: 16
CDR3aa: CASSPRGTAPIVVQYF

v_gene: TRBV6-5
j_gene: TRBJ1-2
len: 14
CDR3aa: CASGETGTNYGYTF

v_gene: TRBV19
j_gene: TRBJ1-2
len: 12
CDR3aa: CVAGTGGSGYTF

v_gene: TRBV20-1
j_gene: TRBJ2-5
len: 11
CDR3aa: CSANREKTQYF

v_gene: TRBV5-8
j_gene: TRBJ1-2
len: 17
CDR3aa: CASSTGQFLQGEYGYTF

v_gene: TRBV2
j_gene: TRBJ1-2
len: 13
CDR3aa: CASRGTVNYGYTF

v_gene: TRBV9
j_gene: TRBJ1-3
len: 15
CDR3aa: CASSVSSGAGNTIYF

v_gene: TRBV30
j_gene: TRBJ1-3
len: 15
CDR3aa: CAWRPPGTGGNTIYF

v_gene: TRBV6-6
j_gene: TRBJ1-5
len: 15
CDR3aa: CASSELSTSNQPQHF

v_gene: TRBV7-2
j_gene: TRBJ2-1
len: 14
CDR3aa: CASSLANAYNEQFF

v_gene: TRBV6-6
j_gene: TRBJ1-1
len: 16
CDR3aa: CASSYPEQGPDTEAFF

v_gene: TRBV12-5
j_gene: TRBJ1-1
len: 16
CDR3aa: CASGRDRVDGNTEAFF

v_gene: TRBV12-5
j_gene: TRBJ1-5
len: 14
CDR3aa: CASNSYGVPSPQHF

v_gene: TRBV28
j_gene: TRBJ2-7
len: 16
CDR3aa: CASSRATSGGGLGQYF

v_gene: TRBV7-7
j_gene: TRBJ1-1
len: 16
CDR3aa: CASGRQGTQAGTEAFF

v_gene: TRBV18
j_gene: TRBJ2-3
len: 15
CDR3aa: CASSPAGGLTDTQYF

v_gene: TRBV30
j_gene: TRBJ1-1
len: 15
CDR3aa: CAWRIPTKTNTEAFF

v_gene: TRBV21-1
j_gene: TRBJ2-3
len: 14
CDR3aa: CAKTGQGGRDTQYF

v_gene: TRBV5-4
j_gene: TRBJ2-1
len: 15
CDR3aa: CASSPVGGSNNEQFF

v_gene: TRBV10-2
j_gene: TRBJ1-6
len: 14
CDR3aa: CASSDGLYNSPLHF

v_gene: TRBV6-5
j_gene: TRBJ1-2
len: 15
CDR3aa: CASRATSRENYGYTF

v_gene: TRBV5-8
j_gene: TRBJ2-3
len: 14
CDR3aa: CASSLEGAGGTQYF

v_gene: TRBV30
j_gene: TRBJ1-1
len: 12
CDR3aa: CAWLKGWTEAFF

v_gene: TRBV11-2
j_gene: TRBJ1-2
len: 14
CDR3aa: CASSRSGQDYGYTF

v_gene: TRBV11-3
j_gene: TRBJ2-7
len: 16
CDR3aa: CASSPGGSGSSYEQYF

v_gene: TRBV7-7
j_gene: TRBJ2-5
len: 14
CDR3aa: CASRPDRGGETQYF

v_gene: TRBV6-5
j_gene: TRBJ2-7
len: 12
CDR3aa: CASRGSSYEQYF

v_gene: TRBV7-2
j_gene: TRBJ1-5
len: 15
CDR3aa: CASSLGGSSNQPQHF

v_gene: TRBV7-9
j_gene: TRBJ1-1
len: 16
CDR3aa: CASSPIQGFRDTEAFF